This T cell receptor beta chain was retrieved from a study of blood T cell repertoires in COVID-19. Background on the study: PBMCs, B-cell-depleted T cells, or T cells provided the cDNA or gDNA that made up the material.

The CDR3 is 15 residues long. The germline gives CDR1 MNHEY, CDR2 SVGAGI. V dropped 5 bases and J dropped 3 bases, with 15 bases sitting between them. Seattle patient enrollment occurred during active infection, with longitudinal follow-up thereafter. Clones were read by immunoSEQ multiplex PCR, and TCRdb kept only the in-frame ones, dropping some. This sample has 250,000 to 350,000 clones, with 86% found just once. This TCR was sampled from a woman in her 70s with COVID-19, enrolled during active disease. Sequenced input: peripheral blood. The chain uses TRBV6-5 and TRBJ2-3; tentative D call: TRBD1 (6 bases). The CDR3 protein is CASSLQGKGTDTQYF. The CDR3 nucleotides read TGTGCCAGCAGTCTACAGGGAAAAGGAACAGATACGCAGTATTTT.